The sequence of this TCR beta chain was determined in a study of spatial heterogeneity in lung cancer. Study overall: The average count in raw reads for each unique TCR and UMI combination exceeded nine appearances.

The CDR3 loop spans 15 amino acids. The V segment lost 4 bases and the J segment 3 bases; nucleotides outside the gene matches: 4. CDR1 and CDR2 from the germline V gene are SGHAT and FQNNGV. Study results and caveats: Detection of ubiquitous tumor TCRs in blood was higher at resection than follow-up.

TCRdb called the 5' RACE reads again in MiXCR, with one record for every CDR3 protein. Among roughly 91,000 distinct CDR3 sequences listed, roughly a fifth were seen once. At least ten counts were recorded for this clonotype. Its cognate antigen is unknown. Described time point: sample taken at primary tumor resection. No cells were sorted before sequencing. The whole RNA sequenced was extracted from tumor, nontumor lung or frozen PBMC. There were 72 donors, all of them untreated patients with early-stage non-small cell lung cancer. The rearrangement links TRBV11-2 to TRBJ2-5, with 11 bases aligning to TRBD2. This receptor was obtained from a male donor with early-stage non-small cell lung cancer. Specimen: PBMCs, collected at surgery. The CDR3 region is CASSSGTSGKETQYF. In DNA, the CDR3 is TGTGCCAGCAGCTCGGGGACTAGCGGAAAAGAGACCCAGTACTTC. The full variable domain, with the rest looked up from reference TRBV11-2 and TRBJ2-5, is EAGVAQSPRYKIIEKRQSVAFWCNPISGHATLYWYQQILGQGPKLLIQFQNNGVVDDSQLPKDRFSAERLKGVDSTLKIQPAKLEDSAVYLCASSSGTSGKETQYFGPGTRLLVL.